The rows below give T cell receptor beta chains drawn from one sample of a study of cytomegalovirus exposure and HLA in healthy donors. Libraries were prepared by immunoSEQ multiplex PCR; TCRdb keeps only in-frame clonotypes and omits some of them. Counted here are 150,000 to 200,000 clones, about three quarters occurring once; the ten biggest clones make up less than 1.1%. Sequencing used PBMCs. All receptors come from a woman between 40 and 55 years old in good health and CMV-seronegative. The CDR3 runs from the conserved cysteine through the conserved F or W. Each record gives: D gene, J gene, clone size, V gene, CDR3 DNA, CDR3 protein. A D gene is named only where the DNA matches it firmly. For some rows the clone size is stated as once, few or many, or as a class when expanded; others skip it.

-	TRBJ2-2	few	TRBV5-4	TGTGCCAGCAGCTTGGGGGGAGGTACCGGGGAGCTGTTTTTT	CASSLGGGTGELFF
-	TRBJ2-5	-	TRBV7-9	TGTGCCAGCAGCGCGTTCGAGGGAGTAGGGGAGACCCAGTACTTC	CASSAFEGVGETQYF
-	TRBJ2-3	-	TRBV6-6	TGTGCCAGCAGTTACGGGGGGTCCACAGATACGCAGTATTTT	CASSYGGSTDTQYF
TRBD2	TRBJ2-3	-	TRBV7-6	TGTGCCAGCAGCCCCTCCGGGGGGGCAGATACGCAGTATTTT	CASSPSGGADTQYF
TRBD2	TRBJ2-1	-	TRBV4-1	TGCGCCAGCAGCCAAGCAATAACTAGCGGGAGTGGGAATGAGCAGTTCTTC	CASSQAITSGSGNEQFF
-	TRBJ1-2	-	TRBV6-6	TGTGCCAGCAGCCTCGCGTCGATAAACTATGGCTACACCTTC	CASSLASINYGYTF
TRBD2	TRBJ2-1	-	TRBV10-2	TGCGCCAGCACCCTCCCGCCTAGCGGGGCAGGTTACTCCTACAATGAGCAGTTCTTC	CASTLPPSGAGYSYNEQFF
-	TRBJ1-2	-	TRBV30	TGTGCCTGGAGTATCGACAGGCCCGACTATGGCTACACCTTC	CAWSIDRPDYGYTF
TRBD1	TRBJ2-1	-	TRBV29-1	TGCAGCGTTCAACTTTACAGGGGCCCCTACAATGAGCAGTTCTTC	CSVQLYRGPYNEQFF
-	TRBJ1-4	-	TRBV6-5	TGTGCCAGCAGTTACACGACAGCGAATGAAAAACTGTTTTTT	CASSYTTANEKLFF
-	TRBJ1-2	once	TRBV4-3	TGCGCCAGCAGCCAAGATTCAAGACAGTTCTATGGCTACACCTTC	CASSQDSRQFYGYTF
-	TRBJ2-7	once	TRBV7-9	TGTTCCAGCAGCTTGGCAGGGGCTAACTACGAGCAGTACTTC	CSSSLAGANYEQYF
TRBD1	TRBJ2-5	-	TRBV11-3	TGTGCCAGCAGTCGGGACAGCCCACAAGAGACCCAGTACTTC	CASSRDSPQETQYF
-	TRBJ2-1	-	TRBV7-2	TGTGCCAGCAGCTTAGCGGGCACCGGGACCTACAATGAGCAGTTCTTC	CASSLAGTGTYNEQFF
TRBD2	TRBJ2-3	-	TRBV10-3	TGTGCCATTGCGGGAGCCGTAGACACAGATACGCAGTATTTT	CAIAGAVDTDTQYF
TRBD2	TRBJ2-1	once	TRBV11-3	TGTGCCAGCAGCTTCCTTCGACTAGCGGGGAGCGATGAGCAGTTCTTC	CASSFLRLAGSDEQFF
-	TRBJ1-2	once	TRBV30	TGTGCCCAGGGTCGGGTCGGTAGCTATGGCTACACCTTC	CAQGRVGSYGYTF
-	TRBJ1-4	once	TRBV30	TGTGCCTGGAGTGTAATACAGTTTAATGAAAAACTGTTTTTT	CAWSVIQFNEKLFF
-	TRBJ1-4	-	TRBV7-2	TGTGCCAGCAGCCCCTTTGGGGAGCTCGCAGGCCCCCAGGAAAAACTGTTTTTT	CASSPFGELAGPQEKLFF
TRBD1	TRBJ1-1	-	TRBV27	TGTGCCAGCAGGCCAGGGGGCTCGATGAACACTGAAGCTTTCTTT	CASRPGGSMNTEAFF
TRBD2	TRBJ2-3	-	TRBV5-3	TGTGCCAGAAGCTTGGTAGCGGGAGGAAATGGGAAAGATACGCAGTATTTT	CARSLVAGGNGKDTQYF
TRBD2	TRBJ2-3	-	TRBV14	TGTGCCAGCAGCCAGAGTCTAGCGGGAGGAGATACGCAGTATTTT	CASSQSLAGGDTQYF
-	TRBJ2-1	once	TRBV21-1	TGTGCCAGCAGCACGAAGGGACAGGATCACAATGAGCAGTTCTTC	CASSTKGQDHNEQFF
TRBD1	TRBJ2-7	few	TRBV11-3	TGTGCCAGCAGCTTAGGCATACAGGGGGCACACGAGCAGTACTTC	CASSLGIQGAHEQYF
-	TRBJ2-2	-	TRBV6-1	TGTGCCAGCTACGCAGGTGCCGGGGAGCTGTTTTTT	CASYAGAGELFF
-	TRBJ1-3	-	TRBV6-5	TGTGCCAGTTACAGAGGAAACACCATATATTTT	CASYRGNTIYF
TRBD1	TRBJ1-3	-	TRBV18	TGTGCCAGCTCGACCGGGACAGGACAAATCACCATATATTTT	CASSTGTGQITIYF
TRBD1	TRBJ2-3	few	TRBV18	TGTGCCAGCTCACCAAGAAGAGGGGACAGGGCAGATACGCAGTATTTT	CASSPRRGDRADTQYF
TRBD1	TRBJ1-3	-	TRBV19	TGTGCCAGCGCGGGACAGAGTATCCTCTCTGGAAACACCATATATTTT	CASAGQSILSGNTIYF
TRBD2	TRBJ2-1	-	TRBV15	TGTGCCACCAGCAGGACCTCTAGCGGGGGTTACAATGAGCAGTTCTTC	CATSRTSSGGYNEQFF
-	TRBJ1-5	-	TRBV10-3	TGTGCCACCATGGGAGGGGCGGATCAGCCCCAGCATTTT	CATMGGADQPQHF
-	TRBJ1-6	once	TRBV5-6	TGTGCCAGCAGCTTGCGGGTTAATTCACCCCTCCACTTT	CASSLRVNSPLHF
TRBD1	TRBJ2-2	-	TRBV7-9	TGTGCCAGCAGCCTATCGACAGGGAGTTCCCTGTTTTTT	CASSLSTGSSLFF
TRBD1	TRBJ1-3	-	TRBV6-1	TGTGCCAGCAGTGTCCCAAGAGGGGCAGGGGGCATCTCTGGAAACACCATATATTTT	CASSVPRGAGGISGNTIYF
-	TRBJ1-3	-	TRBV19	TGTGCCAGTAGTAGGTCCGGTGCCCTGATTCATTTT	CASSRSGALIHF
-	TRBJ1-2	-	TRBV6-1	TGTGCCAGCAGCCAAAGGCCGGGTGCTAACTATGGCTACACCTTC	CASSQRPGANYGYTF
-	TRBJ1-5	-	TRBV6-1	TGTGCCAGCAGTCTTGAGGAGGCGCGGCAGCCCCAGCATTTT	CASSLEEARQPQHF
TRBD2	TRBJ2-1	few	TRBV14	TGTGCCAGCAGCCCGTTAAGGCTAGCGGGAGGGCTAATAGATGAGCAGTTCTTC	CASSPLRLAGGLIDEQFF
TRBD1	TRBJ1-2	-	TRBV5-1	TGCGCCAGCAGCCTTGGACAGGTGGGAGGCTACACCTTC	CASSLGQVGGYTF
-	TRBJ1-6	-	TRBV21-1	TGTGCCAGCATCAAGGGCCTCGAGGGATCTTATAATTCACCCCTCCACTTT	CASIKGLEGSYNSPLHF
TRBD1	TRBJ1-2	-	TRBV5-4	TGTGCCAGCAGCTTGACAATGACTGCGACAGGGGGCATTGGCTACACCTTC	CASSLTMTATGGIGYTF
-	TRBJ1-2	-	TRBV5-4	TGTGCCAGCAGCCTGGGCAGTCGATATCGAGGCTACACCTTC	CASSLGSRYRGYTF
TRBD2	TRBJ2-1	-	TRBV9	TGTGCCAGCAGCGCCCGACTAGCCCCTGAGGTTGTGGATGAGCAGTTCTTC	CASSARLAPEVVDEQFF
TRBD1	TRBJ1-1	few	TRBV7-8	TGTGCCAGCAGCATATCCTACAGGGGAGGCACTGAAGCTTTCTTT	CASSISYRGGTEAFF
-	TRBJ1-2	-	TRBV29-1	TGCAGCGCCGGAGGGTTCGGGGTCTATGGCTACACCTTC	CSAGGFGVYGYTF
-	TRBJ1-2	-	TRBV11-3	TGTGCCGGCAGCTTTAGTAACTATGGCTACACCTTC	CAGSFSNYGYTF
-	TRBJ1-1	-	TRBV13	TGTGCCAGCAGTAAGGGGCTTACTGAAGCTTTCTTT	CASSKGLTEAFF
-	TRBJ1-1	-	TRBV5-4	TGTGCCAGCAGCCCCGGACTTGGCACTGAAGCTTTCTTT	CASSPGLGTEAFF
TRBD1	TRBJ1-1	-	TRBV5-1	TGCGCCAGCAGCTTGTTAGGGACAGCTAGGAACACTGAAGCTTTCTTT	CASSLLGTARNTEAFF
-	TRBJ1-2	few	TRBV5-1	TGCGCCAGCTCCCCGGAGGGGACTAACTATGGCTACACCTTC	CASSPEGTNYGYTF
TRBD2	TRBJ2-3	-	TRBV11-2	TGTGCCAGCAGCTCGAGACTAGCGGGAGTGGCAGATACGCAGTATTTT	CASSSRLAGVADTQYF
TRBD2	TRBJ2-1	-	TRBV7-3	TGTGCCAGCAGCTTATACGCAGGGGGACTAGCGGGAGGGCCCAATGAGCAGTTCTTC	CASSLYAGGLAGGPNEQFF
-	TRBJ2-1	-	TRBV7-2	TGTGCCAGCAGCCCAGGAGGCAGGGGAACCTACAATGAGCAGTTCTTC	CASSPGGRGTYNEQFF
-	TRBJ1-2	-	TRBV5-4	TGTGCCAGCAGACCTGGACAGCCGCACTATGGCTACACCTTC	CASRPGQPHYGYTF
-	TRBJ2-5	-	TRBV25-1	TGTGCCAGCAGTCTCCCGACAGGTGCTCGAGAGACCCAGTACTTC	CASSLPTGARETQYF
TRBD1	TRBJ1-5	-	TRBV30	TGTGCCTGGAGTCCCAAAACCCGGGACAGCTATAGCAATCAGCCCCAGCATTTT	CAWSPKTRDSYSNQPQHF
-	TRBJ1-3	-	TRBV11-2	TGTGCCAGCAGCTTTAAACCAAGCGGGGACACCATATATTTT	CASSFKPSGDTIYF
-	TRBJ2-3	few	TRBV9	TGTGCCAGCAGCGTGACAGGCAGGGGATCCACAGATACGCAGTATTTT	CASSVTGRGSTDTQYF
TRBD2	TRBJ2-1	-	TRBV19	TGTGCCAGTAGTATAGGGGCTAGCGGGAGGATCAGGCAGAAAGACAATGAGCAGTTCTTC	CASSIGASGRIRQKDNEQFF